These 26 T cell receptor beta chains share one sample of origin, sequenced in a study of OX40 agonist ivuxolimab in advanced cancers. The table came from immunoSEQ multiplex PCR; TCRdb's copy has only in-frame clones and leaves some out. The data contain more than 40,000 clones, over 75% of them singletons. The sequencing here drew on CD4+ or CD8+ T cells sorted from blood, taken in a trial of the OX40 agonist ivuxolimab. These receptors came from an adult with an advanced solid tumor such as melanoma, head and neck, liver or kidney cancer.

A remark on this clone: One end of the junction varies from germline; a read error may be responsible. This chain links TRBV15 with TRBJ1-5; D might be TRBD1 (6 bases). This CDR3 is built from 12 residues. Germline V gives CDR1 LNHNV, CDR2 YYDKDF (reference sequence). CDR3 bases: TGTGCCGCCAGCAGGACAGCACAGCCCCAGCATTTT. Translation gives CAASRTAQPQHF.

V and J are TRBV2 and TRBJ2-1; D is unresolved. This CDR3 contains 13 residues. Deletions cut 6 bases from V and 7 bases from J, with 13 bases between. The germline gives CDR1 SNHLY, CDR2 FYNNEI. CDR3 loop: CASSRTLQNEQFF. In DNA form, the CDR3 reads TGTGCCAGCAGCCGCACATTACAGAATGAGCAGTTCTTC.

This chain connects TRBV11-2 to TRBJ2-7; D possibly corresponds to TRBD2 (6 bases). The CDR3 extends over 13 amino acids. Germline V gene data show CDR1 as SGHAT and CDR2 as FQNNGV. The V and J ends lost 5 bases and 0 bases respectively, with 8 bases between them. The CDR3 sequence is CASSLGSSYEQYV. As DNA, the CDR3 is TGTGCCAGCAGCCTCGGGAGCTCCTACGAGCAGTACGTC.

This chain connects TRBV4-1 to TRBJ1-1; 9 bases match TRBD1. CDR1 and CDR2 (germline): MGHRA, YSYEKL. The length of the CDR3 is 15 residues. Trimming took 4 bases from V and 0 from J; bases not matched to a gene: 3. CDR3 protein: CASSRGTGMNTEAFF. The CDR3, as DNA: TGCGCCAGCAGCCGTGGGACAGGGATGAACACTGAAGCTTTCTTT.

The rearrangement links TRBV2 to TRBJ2-7; 10 bases align to TRBD2. Trimming took 6 bases from V and 0 from J; bases not matched to a gene: 2. The CDR3 has 14 residues. The germline V gene encodes CDR1 SNHLY and CDR2 FYNNEI. The CDR3 protein is CASSSSGSSYEQYF. The CDR3 DNA reads as TGTGCCAGCAGCTCTAGCGGGAGCTCCTACGAGCAGTACTTC.

This sequence joins TRBV28 and TRBJ2-7; weak D call: TRBD1 (5 bases). CDR3 length: 14 residues. V shed 6 bases and J shed 3 bases, with 15 bases lying between them. The germline V gene encodes CDR1 MDHEN and CDR2 SYDVKM. The CDR3 nucleotides read TGTGCCAGCAGAGGAAGGGGCTTTCGCTACGAGCAGTACTTC. Translated: CASRGRGFRYEQYF.

This sequence joins TRBV9 and TRBJ2-1, with 9 bases matching TRBD2. V lost 3 bases, J lost 2 bases, and 6 bases stayed unmatched. Germline CDR1 reads SGDLS; CDR2 reads YYNGEE. The CDR3 length is 16 residues. CDR3 protein: CASSASAGGPYNEQFF. The CDR3 DNA is TGTGCCAGCAGCGCATCAGCGGGGGGCCCCTACAATGAGCAGTTCTTC.

V and J are TRBV19 and TRBJ2-3; D is uncertain. The germline CDR1 and CDR2 sequences are LNHDA and SQIVND (reference sequence). The CDR3 extends over 14 amino acids. Trimming left V 1 base short and J 3 bases short, with 8 bases between. CDR3 coding DNA: TGTGCCAGTAGTATAGGCGGTTTGACAGATACGCAGTATTTT. Residues: CASSIGGLTDTQYF.

This chain connects TRBV7-8 to TRBJ2-7, with TRBD2 matching 10 bases. V was clipped by 5 bases and J by 5 bases; unmatched bases: 9. Germline CDR1 is SGHVS and CDR2 is FQNEAQ. The CDR3 is 15 amino acids. The CDR3 DNA sequence: TGTGCCAGCAGCCCCCTAGCGGGAGAGGGCCACGAGCAGTACTTC. This translates into CASSPLAGEGHEQYF.

The chain has TRBV5-4 and TRBJ2-1; D is perhaps TRBD2 (6 bases). The CDR3 contains 17 residues. V dropped 0 bases and J dropped 0 bases, with 13 bases sitting between them. Germline V lookup: CDR1 SGHNT, CDR2 YYREEE (reference sequence). This chain's CDR3 is CASSLEASAYSYNEQFF. Written as DNA, the CDR3 is TGTGCCAGCAGCTTGGAGGCTAGCGCTTACTCCTACAATGAGCAGTTCTTC.

This chain uses TRBV5-6 with TRBJ2-2; 8 bases map to TRBD2. CDR3 length: 16 residues. The junction had 6 bases not matched to a gene; V was cut back by 4 bases and J by 1 base. Germline values: CDR1 SGHDT, CDR2 YYEEEE. CDR3 in amino acids: CASSLPSGGNTGELFF. CDR3 in DNA: TGTGCCAGCAGCCTACCGAGCGGGGGGAACACCGGGGAGCTGTTTTTT.

V and J are TRBV4-3 and TRBJ2-7; 9 bases agree with TRBD1. The germline gives CDR1 LGHNA, CDR2 YSLEER. The length of the CDR3 is 16 residues. With V trimmed by 2 bases and J by 2 bases, 7 bases remained unmatched. For the CDR3, the DNA is TGCGCCAGCAGCCAACACTCACAGGGGGCCACCTACGAGCAGTACTTC. Translating gives CASSQHSQGATYEQYF.

This rearrangement joins TRBV7-3 to TRBJ2-1; D remains unclear. The CDR3 runs to 15 residues. The V end lost 1 base, the J end lost 8 bases, and 15 bases lay between the germline ends. Germline V lookup: CDR1 SGHTA, CDR2 FQGTGA. CDR3 DNA: TGTGCCAGCAGCTTAATTAGCAGGCCCAGTCATGAGCAGTTCTTC. This sequence encodes CASSLISRPSHEQFF.

The genes are TRBV6-5 and TRBJ2-1; D gene ambiguous. Germline CDR1 and CDR2: MNHEY and SVGAGI. This CDR3 is 14 amino acids long. V shed 0 bases and J shed 10 bases, with 13 bases lying between them. The CDR3 region has the DNA TGTGCCAGCAGTTACTCGTATCCCGCCTCGGAGCAGTTCTTC. Translation gives CASSYSYPASEQFF.

This chain joins TRBV6-5 and TRBJ2-1, with a tentative D call TRBD1 (6 bases). The CDR3 contains 14 residues. Trimming shortened V by 4 bases and J by 2 bases, and 9 bases separated the two germline ends. The germline V gene has CDR1 MNHEY and CDR2 SVGAGI. CDR3 sequence reads: CASSSPGAYNEQFF. The CDR3 region has the DNA TGTGCCAGCAGTTCCCCAGGGGCCTACAATGAGCAGTTCTTC.

CDR3 nucleotide sequence: TGTGCCAGCAGCGTAACGGGACTAGCGGGAGGGCCAGAAGATACGCAGTATTTT. As protein: CASSVTGLAGGPEDTQYF. The genes are TRBV9 and TRBJ2-3, with 16 bases lining up with TRBD2. CDR1 SGDLS and CDR2 YYNGEE come from the germline V gene. This CDR3 spans 18 amino acids. The ends lost 1 base at V and 5 bases at J; junction bases unmatched: 7.

V is TRBV6-1 and J is TRBJ2-1; TRBD1 matches 7 bases. The germline gives CDR1 MNHNS, CDR2 SASEGT. J gave up 6 bases and V 6 bases, and 8 bases lay outside the gene matches. The CDR3 runs 14 residues. The CDR3 coding sequence is TGTGCCAGCAGCGAGGGGACAGTGGTCAATGAGCAGTTCTTC. This gives the protein CASSEGTVVNEQFF.

The gene calls are TRBV7-9 and TRBJ2-2; the match to TRBD1 covers 10 bases. The germline gives CDR1 SEHNR, CDR2 FQNEAQ (reference sequence). Trimming removed 7 bases from V and 7 bases from J; junction bases left unmatched: 12. This CDR3 has 16 residues. CDR3 in DNA: TGTGCCAGCACCGGCAGACAGGGGGCGAGGGTCGGGGAGCTGTTTTTT. As protein: CASTGRQGARVGELFF.

This clone is medium-sized. The V and J genes are TRBV6-5 and TRBJ2-6; D may be TRBD2 (6 bases). Trimming took 2 bases from V and 2 from J, leaving 7 bases between them. This CDR3 spans 15 amino acids. Looked up from germline, CDR1 is MNHEY and CDR2 is SVGAGI. The CDR3 bases are TGTGCCAGCAGTTACGGAGGGGCTGGGGCCAACGTCCTGACTTTC. Protein product: CASSYGGAGANVLTF.

This clone was found once. The chain joins TRBV7-6 to TRBJ2-2, with D unresolved. Germline V lookup: CDR1 SGHVS, CDR2 FNYEAQ. V dropped 5 bases and J dropped 6 bases, with 13 bases sitting between them. The CDR3 spans 14 residues. The chain's CDR3 is CASSEAGVAGELFF. The CDR3 DNA reads TGTGCCAGCAGCGAAGCTGGGGTCGCCGGGGAGCTGTTTTTT.

CDR3 loop: CASSFPQAGGLWNEQFF. DNA for the CDR3: TGTGCCAGCAGCTTCCCTCAGGCGGGGGGCCTTTGGAATGAGCAGTTCTTC. The chain has TRBV7-3 and TRBJ2-1, with 8 bases that match TRBD2. V was clipped by 3 bases and J by 7 bases; unmatched bases: 14. Germline V gene data show CDR1 as SGHTA and CDR2 as FQGTGA. The length of the CDR3 is 17 residues.

The chain carries TRBV11-3 and TRBJ2-1; weak D call: TRBD2 (6 bases). This CDR3 has 16 residues. Germline CDR1 and CDR2: SGHNT and YENEEA. V lost 5 bases to trimming and J lost 8 bases, with 22 bases between them. CDR3 coding DNA: TGTGCCAGCAGCCCGAGTGGGACTGGGGGAGTCTATGAGCAGTTCTTC. Its protein product is CASSPSGTGGVYEQFF.

This chain connects TRBV27 to TRBJ1-1; the D gene is possibly TRBD1 (5 bases). Germline V CDR1 and CDR2: MNHEY, SMNVEV (reference sequence). V lost 8 bases and J 0 bases, leaving 13 bases between the germline ends. The CDR3 is 14 amino acids. In nucleotides, the CDR3 is TGTGCCAGCGGCCAGGAGGGGATGAACACTGAAGCTTTCTTT. This sequence encodes CASGQEGMNTEAFF.

The chain is built from TRBV28 and TRBJ1-2; unclear D gene. Trimming took 3 bases from V and 4 from J, leaving 9 bases between them. The CDR3 loop spans 13 amino acids. Germline V lookup: CDR1 MDHEN, CDR2 SYDVKM. As DNA, the CDR3 is TGTGCCAGCAGTTTGAACAACCTCTATGGCTACACCTTC. Amino acids: CASSLNNLYGYTF.

This clone was detected only once. CDR3 nucleotide sequence: TGCGCCAGCAGCCAAGGCAGGGGGTTCACTGAAGCTTTCTTT. Translated, it gives CASSQGRGFTEAFF. This chain connects TRBV4-1 to TRBJ1-1; TRBD1 aligns across 7 bases. After removal of 1 base from V and 4 bases from J, the junction contained 3 bases not matched to a gene. Germline CDR1 MGHRA, CDR2 YSYEKL. CDR3 length: 14 amino acids.

The CDR3 region is CASSILGLAGVTDTQYF. The CDR3 region has the DNA TGTGCCAGCAGTATACTTGGACTAGCGGGAGTGACAGATACGCAGTATTTT. This rearrangement joins TRBV27 to TRBJ2-3; 13 bases align to TRBD2. The V and J ends lost 5 bases and 3 bases, in that order; junction bases with no gene match: 8. The CDR3 runs to 17 residues. The germline CDR1 and CDR2 sequences are MNHEY and SMNVEV (reference sequence).